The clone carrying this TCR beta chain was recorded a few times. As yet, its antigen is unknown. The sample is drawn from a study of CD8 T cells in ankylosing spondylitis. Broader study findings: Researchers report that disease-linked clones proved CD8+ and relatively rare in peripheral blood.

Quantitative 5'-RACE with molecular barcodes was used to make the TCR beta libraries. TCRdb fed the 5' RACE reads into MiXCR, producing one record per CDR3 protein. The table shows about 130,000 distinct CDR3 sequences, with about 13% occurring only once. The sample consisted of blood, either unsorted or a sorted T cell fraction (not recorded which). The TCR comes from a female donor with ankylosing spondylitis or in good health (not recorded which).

The CDR3 DNA follows: TGTGCCAGCAGCTTAGCGTCCAGCGGGGCCCCCGGTGAGCAGTTCTTC. This codes for CASSLASSGAPGEQFF. The chain joins TRBV7-9 to TRBJ2-1; TRBD2 agrees at 7 bases. This CDR3 contains 16 residues. The J segment lost 9 bases and the V segment lost 0 bases, leaving 11 bases of the junction unmatched. Looked up from germline, CDR1 is SEHNR and CDR2 is FQNEAQ (reference sequence). Full variable domain (remainder filled in from reference TRBV7-9 and TRBJ2-1): DTGVSQNPRHKITKRGQNVTFRCDPISEHNRLYWYRQTLGQGPEFLTYFQNEAQLEKSRLLSDRFSAERPKGSFSTLEIQRTEQGDSAMYLCASSLASSGAPGEQFFGPGTRLTVL.